This T cell receptor (beta chain) originates from a study of T-cell memory formation after mild COVID-19. Study results and limitations: Clones contracting over day 15 to 85 were CD4/CD8 balanced, with later expanders leaning CD4+. The appearance of some responding clones in pre-infection memory suggested that cross-reactive memory joined.

TCRdb fed the 5' RACE reads into MiXCR, producing one record per CDR3 protein. The sample has over 350,000 distinct CDR3 sequences, approximately 16% seen once. About this clonotype itself: Its target is not known.

The germline gives CDR1 SQVTM, CDR2 ANQGSEA. The CDR3 is 11 amino acids. V gave up 6 bases and J gave up 6 bases; unmatched junction bases: 4. The sequenced material came from PBMCs or a T cell subset sorted from them (not recorded which). The TCR originated in a man younger than 35 who had mild COVID-19 (a few samples of this study predate the infection). Cell type and time point are not known. This rearrangement joins TRBV29-1 to TRBJ1-1; the match to TRBD1 covers 7 bases. CDR3: CSVQGPAEAFF. CDR3 nucleotides: TGCAGCGTACAGGGGCCCGCTGAAGCTTTCTTT.